This entry describes one T cell receptor beta chain. Its specificity is unknown. Over 18 months of follow-up, stable hyperthyroidism required that no ophthalmopathy appear. It was on clinical symptoms, serum thyroxine, TRAb, thyroid ultrasound and orbital computed tomography that diagnosis relied. PBMCs were density-gradient isolated from around 10 ml fresh blood. This specimen belongs to a study of Graves' ophthalmopathy and Graves' hyperthyroidism. RNA transcripts provided the template for amplifying TCR beta CDR3 regions. RT-PCR in the first round used HTBI primers; a second-round multiplex PCR followed. MiXCR, applied by TCRdb to the multiplex PCR reads, yields one record per CDR3 protein. The sample has a few hundred thousand distinct CDR3 sequences; around a fifth are singletons. Notes on the study in general: Stable hyperthyroidism and ophthalmopathy were told apart by a 13-signature model, which achieved about 88% sensitivity and almost 82% specificity.

Source material: peripheral blood. This TCR came from a woman aged 18-35 years with stable Graves' hyperthyroidism.

The CDR3 protein is CASRTGEDTEAFF. The CDR3 nucleotides are TGTGCCAGCCGAACAGGAGAGGACACTGAAGCTTTCTTT. V and J are TRBV18 and TRBJ1-1; perhaps TRBD1 as D (5 bases). V lost 8 bases, J lost 3 bases, and 13 bases lay in between. The germline gives CDR1 KGHSH, CDR2 LQKENI. The CDR3 covers 13 residues.